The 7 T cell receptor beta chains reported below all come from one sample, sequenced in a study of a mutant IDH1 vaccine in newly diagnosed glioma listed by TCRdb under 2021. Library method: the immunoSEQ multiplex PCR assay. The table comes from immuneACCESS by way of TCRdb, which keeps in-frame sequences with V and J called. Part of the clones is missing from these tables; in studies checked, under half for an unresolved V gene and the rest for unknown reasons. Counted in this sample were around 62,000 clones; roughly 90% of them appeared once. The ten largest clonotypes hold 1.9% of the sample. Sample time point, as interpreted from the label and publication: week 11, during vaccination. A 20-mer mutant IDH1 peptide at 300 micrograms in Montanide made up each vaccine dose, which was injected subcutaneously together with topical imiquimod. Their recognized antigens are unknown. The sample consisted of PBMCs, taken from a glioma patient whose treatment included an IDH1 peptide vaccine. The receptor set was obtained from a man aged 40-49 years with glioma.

For the CDR3, the DNA is TGTGCCAGCAGTGAGACAGGCCAAGAGACCCAGTACTTC. This gives the protein CASSETGQETQYF. The V call is TRBV6-1, the J call TRBJ2-5, with TRBD1 as a possible D gene (6 bases). The germline gives CDR1 MNHNS, CDR2 SASEGT. V was clipped by 3 bases and J by 1 base, with 6 bases between them. The CDR3 is 13 amino acids.

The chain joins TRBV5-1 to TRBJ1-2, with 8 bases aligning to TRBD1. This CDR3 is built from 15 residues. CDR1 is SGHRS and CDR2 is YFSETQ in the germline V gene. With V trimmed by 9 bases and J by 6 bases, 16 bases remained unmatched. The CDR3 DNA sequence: TGCGCCACCAGGAGGGCAGGGGGCAGGTTCGATGGCTACACCTTC. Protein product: CATRRAGGRFDGYTF.

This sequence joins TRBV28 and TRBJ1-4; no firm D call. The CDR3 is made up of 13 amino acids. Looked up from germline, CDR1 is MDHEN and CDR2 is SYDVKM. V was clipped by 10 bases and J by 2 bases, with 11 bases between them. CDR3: CATSPGTNEKLFF. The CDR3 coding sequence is TGTGCCACCTCACCTGGTACTAATGAAAAACTGTTTTTT.

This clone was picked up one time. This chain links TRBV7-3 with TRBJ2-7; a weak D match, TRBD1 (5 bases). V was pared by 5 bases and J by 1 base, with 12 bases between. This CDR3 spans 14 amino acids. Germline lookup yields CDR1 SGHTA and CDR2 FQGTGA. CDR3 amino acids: CASSPYKGSYEQYF. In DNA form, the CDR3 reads TGTGCCAGCAGCCCTTATAAGGGGTCCTACGAGCAGTACTTC.

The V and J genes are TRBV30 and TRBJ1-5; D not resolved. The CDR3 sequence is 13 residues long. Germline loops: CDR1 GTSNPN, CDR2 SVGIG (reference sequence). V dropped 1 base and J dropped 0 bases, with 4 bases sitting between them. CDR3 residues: CAWSGNSNQPQHF. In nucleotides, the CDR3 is TGTGCCTGGAGTGGGAATAGCAATCAGCCCCAGCATTTT.

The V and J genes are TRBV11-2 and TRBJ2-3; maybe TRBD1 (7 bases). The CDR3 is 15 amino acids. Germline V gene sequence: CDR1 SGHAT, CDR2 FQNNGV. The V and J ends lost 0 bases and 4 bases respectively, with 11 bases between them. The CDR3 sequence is CASSLEQGRSDTQYF. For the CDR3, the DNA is TGTGCCAGCAGCTTAGAACAGGGGAGGTCAGATACGCAGTATTTT. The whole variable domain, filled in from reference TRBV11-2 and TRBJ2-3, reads EAGVAQSPRYKIIEKRQSVAFWCNPISGHATLYWYQQILGQGPKLLIQFQNNGVVDDSQLPKDRFSAERLKGVDSTLKIQPAKLEDSAVYLCASSLEQGRSDTQYFGPGTRLTVL.

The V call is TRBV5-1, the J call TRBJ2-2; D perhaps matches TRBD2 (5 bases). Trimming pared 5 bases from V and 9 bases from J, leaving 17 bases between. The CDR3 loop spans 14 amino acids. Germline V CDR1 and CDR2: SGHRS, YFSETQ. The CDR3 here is CASSWPASSRELFF. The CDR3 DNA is TGCGCCAGCAGTTGGCCGGCGTCTAGCCGGGAGCTGTTTTTT.